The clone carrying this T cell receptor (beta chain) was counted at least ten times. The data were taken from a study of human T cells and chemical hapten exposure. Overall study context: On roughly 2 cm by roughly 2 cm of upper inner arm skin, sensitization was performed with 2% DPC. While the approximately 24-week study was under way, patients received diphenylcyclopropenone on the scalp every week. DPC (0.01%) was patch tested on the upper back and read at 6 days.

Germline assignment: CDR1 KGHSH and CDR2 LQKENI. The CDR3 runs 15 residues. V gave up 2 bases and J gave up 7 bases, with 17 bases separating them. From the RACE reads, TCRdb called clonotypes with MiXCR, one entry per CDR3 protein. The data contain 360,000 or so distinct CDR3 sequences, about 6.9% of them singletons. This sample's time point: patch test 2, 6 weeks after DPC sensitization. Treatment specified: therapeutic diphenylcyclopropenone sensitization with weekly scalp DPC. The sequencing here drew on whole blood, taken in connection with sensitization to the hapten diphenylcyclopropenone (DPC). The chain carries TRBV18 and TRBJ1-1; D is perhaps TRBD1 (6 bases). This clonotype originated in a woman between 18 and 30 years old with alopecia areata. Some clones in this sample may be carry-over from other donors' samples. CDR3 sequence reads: CASSPYREGGNEAFF. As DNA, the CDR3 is TGTGCCAGCTCACCATATCGGGAAGGGGGAAATGAAGCTTTCTTT.